This is a list of T cell receptor beta chains from one sample in a study of T cells in Graves' hyperthyroidism and ophthalmopathy. TCRdb ran MiXCR on the multiplex PCR reads and lists one entry per CDR3 protein. The sample has over 250,000 distinct CDR3 sequences, roughly an eighth seen once. Input material: blood. These receptors were obtained from a woman aged 40 to 50 with Graves' ophthalmopathy. Both conserved end residues are part of each CDR3. A D gene is named only where the DNA matches it firmly. Clone size appears in some rows only: once, few, many, or a class for an expanded clone.

CDR3: CASSGLTGANVLTF; DNA: TGTGCCAGCAGTGGCTTAACTGGGGCCAACGTCCTGACTTTC; V: TRBV6-1; size: few; J: TRBJ2-6; D: -
CDR3: CASSALAGGANEQFF; DNA: TGTGCCAGCAGTGCCCTAGCGGGAGGTGCTAATGAGCAGTTCTTC; V: TRBV28; size: many; J: TRBJ2-1; D: TRBD2
CDR3: CASKGDSSYNEQFF; DNA: TGTGCCAGCAAGGGGGATAGCTCCTACAATGAGCAGTTCTTC; V: TRBV2; size: many; J: TRBJ2-1; D: -
CDR3: CAWNGGGGAEQYF; DNA: TGTGCCTGGAATGGGGGCGGAGGAGCAGAGCAGTACTTC; V: TRBV30; size: many; J: TRBJ2-7; D: -
CDR3: CSANSLAAYNEQFF; DNA: TGCAGTGCTAACTCACTAGCGGCTTACAATGAGCAGTTCTTC; V: TRBV20-1; size: few; J: TRBJ2-1; D: TRBD2
CDR3: CASSYGGHTEAFF; DNA: TGTGCCAGCAGTTATGGGGGGCACACTGAAGCTTTCTTT; V: TRBV6-2/TRBV6-3; size: -; J: TRBJ1-1; D: -
CDR3: CASSETRTGAYGYTF; DNA: TGCGCCAGCAGTGAGACAAGGACAGGGGCCTATGGCTACACCTTC; V: TRBV10-2; size: many; J: TRBJ1-2; D: TRBD1
CDR3: CSARQGFGETQYF; DNA: TGCAGTGCTAGACAGGGGTTCGGGGAGACCCAGTACTTC; V: TRBV20-1; size: -; J: TRBJ2-5; D: -
CDR3: CASSVVQGRLFF; DNA: TGTGCCAGCAGTGTCGTACAGGGACGGCTGTTTTTT; V: TRBV6-1; size: few; J: TRBJ2-2; D: -
CDR3: CASSEAPGQGSEQFF; DNA: TGTGCCAGCAGTGAAGCGCCGGGACAGGGGTCTGAGCAGTTCTTC; V: TRBV2; size: many; J: TRBJ2-1; D: TRBD1
CDR3: CASSPTGLSYEQYF; DNA: TGTGCCAGCTCACCTACAGGACTTTCGTACGAGCAGTACTTC; V: TRBV18; size: once; J: TRBJ2-7; D: -
CDR3: CSASGQNQETRYF; DNA: TGCAGTGCTTCTGGACAGAACCAAGAGACCCGGTACTTC; V: TRBV20-1; size: -; J: TRBJ2-5; D: -
CDR3: CASSPDSRIPVGYTF; DNA: TGTGCCAGCAGTCCCGACTCCAGAATCCCTGTCGGCTACACCTTC; V: TRBV6-1; size: many; J: TRBJ1-2; D: -
CDR3: CASSVWTGGRNEQYF; DNA: TGTGCCAGCAGTGTGTGGACAGGGGGTAGGAACGAGCAGTACTTC; V: TRBV28; size: many; J: TRBJ2-7; D: TRBD1
CDR3: CASSFLSGGPDNEQFF; DNA: TGTGCCAGCAGCTTCCTAAGCGGGGGGCCAGACAATGAGCAGTTCTTC; V: TRBV11-2; size: many; J: TRBJ2-1; D: TRBD2
CDR3: CASSQPLAGQETQYF; DNA: TGCGCCAGCAGCCAACCTCTAGCGGGGCAAGAGACCCAGTACTTC; V: TRBV5-1; size: -; J: TRBJ2-5; D: TRBD2
CDR3: CASSLTSVAQYF; DNA: TGTGCCAGCAGCCTGACTAGTGTAGCGCAGTATTTT; V: TRBV7-2; size: many; J: TRBJ2-3; D: -
CDR3: CSASGLRLSGYTF; DNA: TGCAGTGCTAGTGGGCTACGTCTCTCTGGCTACACCTTC; V: TRBV20-1; size: many; J: TRBJ1-2; D: -
CDR3: CASSLVAQNTEAFF; DNA: TGTGCCAGCAGCTTGGTGGCACAGAACACTGAAGCTTTCTTT; V: TRBV5-8; size: -; J: TRBJ1-1; D: -
CDR3: CASIAAGANVLTF; DNA: TGTGCCAGCATTGCGGCTGGGGCCAACGTCCTGACTTTC; V: TRBV2; size: many; J: TRBJ2-6; D: -
CDR3: CASRSGTGGLVDTQYF; DNA: TGTGCCAGTCGCTCCGGGACAGGGGGCCTCGTGGATACGCAGTATTTT; V: TRBV6-1; size: -; J: TRBJ2-3; D: TRBD1
CDR3: CASSLRRPQTGAPYEQYF; DNA: TGTGCCAGCAGTCTCCGAAGGCCCCAGACAGGGGCGCCCTACGAGCAGTACTTC; V: TRBV12-3/TRBV12-4; size: many; J: TRBJ2-7; D: TRBD1
CDR3: CASAGFSYNEQFF; DNA: TGTGCCAGCGCGGGGTTCTCCTACAATGAGCAGTTCTTC; V: TRBV6-1; size: many; J: TRBJ2-1; D: -
CDR3: CSARGGPEAFF; DNA: TGCAGTGCTAGAGGGGGGCCCGAAGCTTTCTTT; V: TRBV20-1; size: few; J: TRBJ1-1; D: -
CDR3: CASSLTMIAEQFF; DNA: TGTGCCAGCAGCCTCACTATGATCGCTGAGCAGTTCTTC; V: TRBV7-9; size: -; J: TRBJ2-1; D: -
CDR3: CASIPGLVITDTQYF; DNA: TGTGCCAGCATCCCGGGACTAGTCATCACAGATACGCAGTATTTT; V: TRBV7-9; size: many; J: TRBJ2-3; D: TRBD2
CDR3: CASSLSRGNYGYTF; DNA: TGTGCCAGCAGTTTATCCAGGGGTAACTATGGCTACACCTTC; V: TRBV27; size: many; J: TRBJ1-2; D: -
CDR3: CASAMMNAEAFF; DNA: TGTGCCAGCGCGATGATGAACGCTGAAGCTTTCTTT; V: TRBV2; size: few; J: TRBJ1-1; D: -
CDR3: CASSPDRDYGYTF; DNA: TGTGCCAGCAGCCCCGACAGGGACTATGGCTACACCTTC; V: TRBV7-8; size: many; J: TRBJ1-2; D: TRBD1
CDR3: CASSFSPGTGGWTEAFF; DNA: TGTGCCAGCAGTTTCTCCCCTGGGACAGGGGGATGGACTGAAGCTTTCTTT; V: TRBV28; size: few; J: TRBJ1-1; D: TRBD1
CDR3: CASSLLNEQYF; DNA: TGTGCCAGCAGTCTTCTCAACGAGCAGTACTTC; V: TRBV2; size: many; J: TRBJ2-7; D: -
CDR3: CASSHTSSGSDTQYF; DNA: TGTGCCAGCAGCCATACGAGTAGCGGGAGTGATACGCAGTATTTT; V: TRBV7-9; size: many; J: TRBJ2-3; D: TRBD2
CDR3: CASSPGTDAYTDTQYF; DNA: TGTGCCAGCAGCCCTGGGACAGATGCCTACACAGATACGCAGTATTTT; V: TRBV5-4; size: -; J: TRBJ2-3; D: TRBD1
CDR3: CASSGWVLGNEQFF; DNA: TGTGCCAGCAGCGGATGGGTTTTGGGGAATGAGCAGTTCTTC; V: TRBV7-9; size: many; J: TRBJ2-1; D: -
CDR3: CSASEGIGTDTQYF; DNA: TGCAGTGCTAGTGAGGGGATTGGCACAGATACGCAGTATTTT; V: TRBV20-1; size: many; J: TRBJ2-3; D: -
CDR3: CSAPDRGDLISPLHF; DNA: TGCAGTGCTCCGGACAGGGGAGATTTAATTTCACCCCTCCACTTT; V: TRBV20-1; size: -; J: TRBJ1-6; D: TRBD1
CDR3: CASSRPENTGELFF; DNA: TGTGCCAGCTCACGCCCTGAAAACACCGGGGAGCTGTTTTTT; V: TRBV18; size: -; J: TRBJ2-2; D: -
CDR3: CASSYSTDGRYGYTF; DNA: TGTGCCAGCAGTTACTCGACAGACGGCCGGTATGGCTACACCTTC; V: TRBV6-2/TRBV6-3; size: many; J: TRBJ1-2; D: -
CDR3: CASSLFGDSVYGYTF; DNA: TGTGCCAGCAGTTTATTTGGGGATTCTGTCTATGGCTACACCTTC; V: TRBV28; size: many; J: TRBJ1-2; D: -
CDR3: CASGVQGRGTGELFF; DNA: TGTGCCAGCGGTGTACAGGGGCGAGGCACCGGGGAGCTGTTTTTT; V: TRBV6-1; size: many; J: TRBJ2-2; D: TRBD1
CDR3: CAISPRQEINYGYTF; DNA: TGTGCCATCAGTCCGCGACAGGAGATTAACTATGGCTACACCTTC; V: TRBV10-3; size: -; J: TRBJ1-2; D: -
CDR3: CASRRRTGWQVNTEAFF; DNA: TGTGCCAGCAGGAGACGGACAGGCTGGCAGGTGAACACTGAAGCTTTCTTT; V: TRBV6-2/TRBV6-3; size: many; J: TRBJ1-1; D: TRBD1
CDR3: CATSSWAGEGTGELFF; DNA: TGTGCCACCAGCAGCTGGGCAGGGGAGGGCACCGGGGAGCTGTTTTTT; V: TRBV15; size: many; J: TRBJ2-2; D: -
CDR3: CASSFLAQNNEQFF; DNA: TGTGCCAGCAGTTTTCTAGCGCAGAACAATGAGCAGTTCTTC; V: TRBV12-3/TRBV12-4; size: many; J: TRBJ2-1; D: -
CDR3: CASSPFSYNEQFF; DNA: TGTGCCAGCTCTCCCTTCTCGTACAATGAGCAGTTCTTC; V: TRBV13; size: -; J: TRBJ2-1; D: -
CDR3: CSARAGSNTGELFF; DNA: TGCAGTGCTAGAGCGGGAAGTAACACCGGGGAGCTGTTTTTT; V: TRBV20-1; size: few; J: TRBJ2-2; D: -
CDR3: CASSLSGWTQETQYF; DNA: TGCGCCAGCAGCTTGTCGGGGTGGACACAAGAGACCCAGTACTTC; V: TRBV5-1; size: -; J: TRBJ2-5; D: -
CDR3: CASSSQGWDNEQFF; DNA: TGTGCCAGCAGTTCACAGGGATGGGACAATGAGCAGTTCTTC; V: TRBV27; size: few; J: TRBJ2-1; D: -
CDR3: CASSLSNRGQPQHF; DNA: TGTGCCAGCAGTTTATCCAACAGGGGGCAGCCCCAGCATTTT; V: TRBV28; size: -; J: TRBJ1-5; D: TRBD1
CDR3: CASSQTTGKAQETQYF; DNA: TGTGCCAGCAGCCAAACGACAGGGAAGGCACAAGAGACCCAGTACTTC; V: TRBV4-2; size: many; J: TRBJ2-5; D: TRBD1
CDR3: CASSGGWGADPSGETQCF; DNA: TGTGCCAGTAGTGGGGGTTGGGGAGCTGATCCGAGCGGGGAGACCCAGTGCTTC; V: TRBV19; size: few; J: TRBJ2-5; D: TRBD2
CDR3: CASSLGRGANTEAFF; DNA: TGTGCCAGCAGCTTAGGCAGGGGGGCGAACACTGAAGCTTTCTTT; V: TRBV7-6; size: -; J: TRBJ1-1; D: TRBD1
CDR3: CASSLRGQTLLDTQYF; DNA: TGCGCCAGCAGCTTAAGAGGGCAGACTCTTCTAGATACGCAGTATTTT; V: TRBV5-1; size: -; J: TRBJ2-3; D: -
CDR3: CASSLKGQPNTEAFF; DNA: TGTGCCAGCAGTTTAAAGGGACAGCCGAACACTGAAGCTTTCTTT; V: TRBV27; size: many; J: TRBJ1-1; D: TRBD1
CDR3: CASSVQGGTEAFF; DNA: TGCGCCAGCAGCGTACAGGGTGGCACTGAAGCTTTCTTT; V: TRBV5-1; size: many; J: TRBJ1-1; D: -
CDR3: CASSLEGGAYNEQFF; DNA: TGTGCCAGCAGCTTAGAAGGGGGGGCCTACAATGAGCAGTTCTTC; V: TRBV13; size: many; J: TRBJ2-1; D: -
CDR3: CASSQGGLNQPQHF; DNA: TGTGCCAGCAGCCAGGGGGGACTCAATCAGCCCCAGCATTTT; V: TRBV3-1; size: many; J: TRBJ1-5; D: -